The present TCR beta chain was sequenced within a study of response to subunit inactivated influenza vaccine. A word on this clonotype: The antigen is unknown.

Study-level results: T cells newly recruited by each seasonal influenza vaccination are few, the authors suggested.

TCRdb reanalysed the RT-PCR reads using MiXCR and keeps one entry per CDR3 protein. This sample has 600,000 to 850,000 distinct CDR3 sequences; less than 15% occur once, and the top ten carry roughly 7.2%. This receptor was taken from a man aged 50-60 years who received an inactivated influenza vaccine. Sequencing was performed on PBMCs from blood, taken 14 to 15 days before vaccination.

CDR3 bases: TGTGCCAGCAGTGAATATATCCGGAGCACAGATACGCAGTATTTT. The encoded protein is CASSEYIRSTDTQYF. This sequence joins TRBV25-1 and TRBJ2-3; unclear D gene. V was shortened by 0 bases and J by 0 bases, with 7 bases between the two germline ends. Germline-derived CDR1 and CDR2 are MGHDK and SYGVNS. The CDR3 sequence is 15 residues long.